A few counts support the clone carrying this T cell receptor beta chain. The table came from immunoSEQ multiplex PCR; TCRdb's copy has only in-frame clones and leaves some out. The sample has nearly 6,000 clones; under 40% are singletons. The data stem from a study of CXCR4 blockade with PD-1 therapy in pancreatic cancer. The CDR3 spans 16 residues. The trim removed 3 bases at V and 2 bases at J, leaving 5 bases unmatched. Material: tumor tissue. The chain uses TRBV7-1 and TRBJ2-3; 10 bases line up with TRBD1. TRBV7-1 is known as an ORF, though its function is uncertain. This clonotype was sampled from a human donor with pancreatic ductal adenocarcinoma. The CDR3 reads CASSSGQGGTTDTQYF. The CDR3 coding sequence is TGTGCCAGCAGCTCCGGACAGGGGGGGACCACAGATACGCAGTATTTT.